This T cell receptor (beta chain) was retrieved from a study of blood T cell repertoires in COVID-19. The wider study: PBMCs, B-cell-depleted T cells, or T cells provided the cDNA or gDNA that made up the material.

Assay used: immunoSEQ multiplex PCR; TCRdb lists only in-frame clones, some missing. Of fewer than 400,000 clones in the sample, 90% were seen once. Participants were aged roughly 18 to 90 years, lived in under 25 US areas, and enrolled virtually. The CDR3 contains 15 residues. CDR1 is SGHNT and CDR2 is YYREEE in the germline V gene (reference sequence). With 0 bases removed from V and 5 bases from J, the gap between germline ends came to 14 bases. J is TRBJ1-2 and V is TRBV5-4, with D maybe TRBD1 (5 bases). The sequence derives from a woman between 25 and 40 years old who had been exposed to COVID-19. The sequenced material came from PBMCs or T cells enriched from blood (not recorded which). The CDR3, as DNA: TGTGCCAGCAGCTTGGTTGACAGATTGACGTATGGCTACACCTTC. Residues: CASSLVDRLTYGYTF.